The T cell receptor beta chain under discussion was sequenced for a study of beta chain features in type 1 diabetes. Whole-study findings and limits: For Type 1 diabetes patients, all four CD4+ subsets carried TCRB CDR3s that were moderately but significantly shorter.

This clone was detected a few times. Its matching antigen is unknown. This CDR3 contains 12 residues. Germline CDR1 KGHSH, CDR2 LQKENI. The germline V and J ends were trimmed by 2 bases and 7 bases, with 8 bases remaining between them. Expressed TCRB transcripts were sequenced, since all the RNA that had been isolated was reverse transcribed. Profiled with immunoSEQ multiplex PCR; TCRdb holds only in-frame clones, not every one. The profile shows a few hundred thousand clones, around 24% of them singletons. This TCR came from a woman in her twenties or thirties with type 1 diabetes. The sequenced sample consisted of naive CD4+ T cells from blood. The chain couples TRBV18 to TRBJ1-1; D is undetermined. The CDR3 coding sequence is TGTGCCAGCTCACCAGGGCGTAGTGAAGCTTTCTTT. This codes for CASSPGRSEAFF.